Included here is one T cell receptor (beta chain) sequence, with context. No antigen is known for it. CDR1 is MNHEY and CDR2 is SVGAGI in the germline V gene. This CDR3 has 14 amino acids. The V gene end was trimmed by 4 bases and the J gene end by 3 bases; junction bases not matched to a gene: 5. This sample is drawn from a study of shared clonotypes between healthy human individuals. In the study overall: The cohort comprised a couple of women and a few men. Their ages spanned 18 to 49 years. Study-wide findings and caveats: Estimated clonotype richness was generally higher in naive than memory subsets.

It was CD45RO-negative cells, positively selected for CCR7, that made up naive CD8 cells, with terminally differentiated effector memory CD45RA+ cells excluded. Those who donated, Caucasian adults without exception, all lived in Nashville, Tennessee. Sequencing used immunoSEQ multiplex PCR; TCRdb keeps in-frame clones, though not all of them. The table includes 630,000 or so clones, 95% to 98% detected once. This chain links TRBV6-5 with TRBJ2-5; 7 nucleotides line up with TRBD1. Sequenced material: naive CD8+ T cells sorted from blood. This clonotype was obtained from a young man in good health. CDR3 nucleotide sequence: TGTGCCAGCAGTTCGGGACAGCGAAAAGAGACCCAGTACTTC. Its translation is CASSSGQRKETQYF.